What follows is one T cell receptor (beta chain) and its context. Which antigen it targets is not known. No much larger clone is present one base from it, and per-base qualities are unavailable. This sample stems from a study of T cells in Graves' hyperthyroidism and ophthalmopathy (dated by TCRdb to about 2019). Background for the entire study: Peripheral blood was collected at initial diagnosis, before any treatment. A discovery cohort of approximately 100 patients, roughly 43 with Graves' ophthalmopathy and 57 with stable Graves' hyperthyroidism, was used to find distinguishing TCR V-J signatures. Prospective prediction of ophthalmopathy was tested in an independent validation cohort of some 20 hyperthyroidism patients and 17 patients who later progressed to ophthalmopathy. The 95 to 100 discovery patients were randomly split 7:3 into training and test sets. The study also compared thyroid tissue and blood T-cell repertoires from a handful of Graves' hyperthyroidism patients. Following sampling, methimazole starting at 30 mg daily was given to hyperthyroidism patients, and high-dose intravenous methylprednisolone was given to ophthalmopathy patients. The paper describes TCR Vbeta CDR3 sequencing of 140 or so peripheral blood samples, made up of some 40 ophthalmopathy patients, over 70 hyperthyroidism patients and 17 progressor patients.

What the authors observed across the whole study: Most expanded thyroid clonotypes (frequency above 0.001) were also detected in blood, a finding suggesting that blood repertoires may reflect thyroid immune responses. In cross-validation, a model built on a 13 V-J signature told ophthalmopathy apart from stable hyperthyroidism with approximately 91% sensitivity and roughly 81% specificity, and in testing the same model reached 80%/75%. Sample size was not statistically predetermined, and blinding of investigators to group allocation was not performed. During validation, the model predicted progression to ophthalmopathy a median of approximately 6 months ahead of onset, with more than 55% sensitivity and around 73% specificity.

Graves' hyperthyroidism was defined as stable when no progression to ophthalmopathy occurred over 18 months of follow-up. Hyperthyroidism patients were aged 18 to 65 years and newly diagnosed, with disease duration of less than 2 months. Patients with uncontrolled infections, other autoimmune diseases, pregnancy or lactation were excluded. Diagnoses were established on the basis of clinical symptoms, serum thyroxine and TRAb, thyroid ultrasound, and orbital computed tomography. Ficoll-Paque density gradient centrifugation was used to isolate PBMCs from approximately 11 ml of fresh peripheral blood. Total RNA was extracted with Trizol reagent, and quality was checked on an Agilent 2100 Bioanalyzer. Amplification of TCR beta CDR3 regions was carried out from RNA transcripts. For the first round of RT-PCR on the TCR CDR3, the HTBI primer set was used together with the Qiagen OneStep RT-PCR kit. Libraries were constructed in a second round of multiplex PCR, after which size selection and purification were carried out. Libraries were sequenced paired-end with 100 bp reads on an Illumina HiSeq2000. On the authors' methods: SOAPnuke was used to process the raw data, throwing out any read that contained adapters or uncalled bases, had a mean Phred below 15, or lacked an exact constant-primer or identifier match. COPE v1.2.5 was used to merge the high-quality paired reads, and each unique nucleotide sequence was defined as a clonotype. Clonotypes were aligned to IMGT TRBV, TRBD and TRBJ reference segments using MiTCR v1.1. The analysis included only V-J combinations with a frequency above 0.0001, which together covered roughly 99% of the repertoires. A TCS score was defined as the ratio between F50 (clonal expansion) and ExV (chaos), using BLOSUM62-based TCRdist between CDR3 peptides within each V-J. Welch's t-statistics and random forest reduced roughly 530 V-J features to 13, which were used in a naive Bayes classifier (R e1071). In TCRdb, the public reads were trimmed at Q25 with fastp and aligned with MiXCR, with productive beta chains retained. Rows are unified per CDR3 protein, each entry keeping the most common DNA and genes. The V and J calls shown here were made by TCRdb, not taken from the authors' results. This sample holds 400,000 to 500,000 distinct CDR3 sequences; around 15% were observed only once. The ten largest make up 17% of the sample.

Trimming costs V 5 bases and J 4 bases, and their ends lie 9 bases apart. The germline V gene gives CDR1 as MDHEN and CDR2 as SYDVKM. The cysteine opens and the phenylalanine closes a CDR3 of 13 amino acids. Left in the record is the CDR3 DNA by itself, 39 bases read in frame from the first base. Recombination connected TRBV28 to TRBJ1-5; a tentative D call is TRBD1 (5 bases match). Sequencing input: blood. This TCR came from a woman in her late teens or twenties with Graves' hyperthyroidism. The bases read TGTGCCAGCAGTCGGGACTTTAATCAGCCCCAGCATTTT. Its protein reads: CASSRDFNQPQHF.